The 2 T cell receptor beta chains listed next were all sequenced from one sample in a study of cytomegalovirus exposure and HLA in healthy donors. With 60 Vbeta and 13 Jbeta primers, the PCR was carried out. The table came from immunoSEQ multiplex PCR; TCRdb's copy has only in-frame clones and leaves some out. This table holds about 110,000 clones, about 80% found once. The sample consisted of PBMCs. These receptors were collected from a man aged 25-45 years in good health and CMV-seronegative.

This clone was picked up a small number of times. The chain recombines TRBV4-1 with TRBJ2-1; TRBD2 agrees at 9 bases. The V segment lost 0 bases and the J segment 1 base; nucleotides outside the gene matches: 4. Looked up from germline, CDR1 is MGHRA and CDR2 is YSYEKL. This CDR3 comprises 17 residues. CDR3 sequence reads: CASSQDSGRGSYNEQFF. DNA for the CDR3: TGCGCCAGCAGCCAAGATAGCGGGAGAGGGTCCTACAATGAGCAGTTCTTC.

In its sample, this clone was seen a few times. This chain joins TRBV5-6 and TRBJ1-5; tentative D call: TRBD1 (5 bases). CDR1 is SGHDT and CDR2 is YYEEEE in the germline V gene. The CDR3 runs to 16 residues. Trimming removed 2 bases at V and 2 bases at J, with 14 bases between. The CDR3 is CASSFGAGGGNQPQHF. In DNA form, the CDR3 reads TGTGCCAGCAGCTTTGGGGCGGGAGGAGGCAATCAGCCCCAGCATTTT.